The source of this T cell receptor beta chain is a study of T cells in Graves' hyperthyroidism and ophthalmopathy. This CDR3 spans 14 amino acids. The germline V and J ends were trimmed by 6 bases and 0 bases, with 12 bases remaining between them. Study-wide results and limits: Within blood appeared most thyroid clonotypes that had expanded above 0.001.

Active moderate-to-severe ophthalmopathy, Clinical Activity Score at least 3, NOSPECS at least 4, under 3 months' duration. Patients were excluded because of uncontrolled infection, other autoimmune disease, pregnancy or lactation. Notes on this clonotype: Its antigen is unknown.

TCR beta CDR3 regions were amplified from RNA transcripts. The HTBI primer set drove a first-round RT-PCR of the TCR CDR3. MiXCR, applied by TCRdb to the multiplex PCR reads, yields one record per CDR3 protein. The sample lists around 500,000 distinct CDR3 sequences; 20% to 25% were seen once. The sequencing input was blood. The origin of this receptor is a woman aged 70-85 years with Graves' ophthalmopathy. The chain joins TRBV12-3 or TRBV12-4 to TRBJ2-7, with D possibly TRBD2 on 6 matching bases. As DNA, the CDR3 is TGTGCCAGCAGCCGAGCGGGCGACTCCTACGAGCAGTACTTC. Encoded protein: CASSRAGDSYEQYF.